This TCR beta chain was identified in a study of blood T cell repertoires in COVID-19. About the research overall: COVID-19 samples collected from the United States, Italy and Spain covered acute and convalescent phases. PBMCs, B-cell-depleted T cells, or T cells were the source of the cDNA or gDNA that made up the material.

With 4 bases removed from V and 5 bases from J, the gap between germline ends came to 9 bases. Germline-derived CDR1 and CDR2 are SNHLY and FYNNEI. This CDR3 region has 13 residues. Seattle-derived patients entered the study during active infection and were followed longitudinally. As processed by the authors: Amplified reference gene primers provided the basis for estimating nucleated cell counts. Data came from immunoSEQ multiplex PCR; TCRdb stores just in-frame clones and leaves some out. V and J calls and clone size are as listed in that table; D and trimming were resolved from the DNA. The data hold a few hundred thousand clones, with approximately 86% observed a single time.

Sequencing was done on a sample of peripheral blood. The V and J genes are TRBV2 and TRBJ1-5; perhaps TRBD1 as D (6 bases). The sequence derives from a woman between 25 and 40 years old with COVID-19, enrolled during active disease. The CDR3, as DNA: TGTGCCAGCAGTGGTGGGGGCGATCAGCCCCAGCATTTT. Amino acids: CASSGGGDQPQHF.